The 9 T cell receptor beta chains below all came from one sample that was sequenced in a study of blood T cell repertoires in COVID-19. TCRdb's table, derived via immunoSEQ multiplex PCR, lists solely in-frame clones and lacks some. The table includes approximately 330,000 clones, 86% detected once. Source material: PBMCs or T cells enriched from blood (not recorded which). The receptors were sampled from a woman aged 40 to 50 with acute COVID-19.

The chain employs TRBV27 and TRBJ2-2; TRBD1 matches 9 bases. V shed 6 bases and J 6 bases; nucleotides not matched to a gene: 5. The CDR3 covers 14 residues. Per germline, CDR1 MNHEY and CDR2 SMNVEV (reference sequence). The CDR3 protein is CASSQRQGAGELFF. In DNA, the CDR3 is TGTGCCAGCAGCCAACGACAGGGGGCCGGGGAGCTGTTTTTT.

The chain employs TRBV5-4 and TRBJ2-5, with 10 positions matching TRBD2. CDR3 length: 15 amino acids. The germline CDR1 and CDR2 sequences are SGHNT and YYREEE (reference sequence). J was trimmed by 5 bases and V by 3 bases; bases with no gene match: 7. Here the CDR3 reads CASSSGPTSGETQYF. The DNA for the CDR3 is TGTGCCAGCAGCTCCGGCCCGACTAGCGGGGAGACCCAGTACTTC.

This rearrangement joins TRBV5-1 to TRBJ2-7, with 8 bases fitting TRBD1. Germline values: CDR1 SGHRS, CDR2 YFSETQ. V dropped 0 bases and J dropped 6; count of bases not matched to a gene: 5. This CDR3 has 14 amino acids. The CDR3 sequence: CASSLVQGAVEQYF. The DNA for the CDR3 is TGCGCCAGCAGCTTGGTGCAGGGGGCGGTCGAGCAGTACTTC.

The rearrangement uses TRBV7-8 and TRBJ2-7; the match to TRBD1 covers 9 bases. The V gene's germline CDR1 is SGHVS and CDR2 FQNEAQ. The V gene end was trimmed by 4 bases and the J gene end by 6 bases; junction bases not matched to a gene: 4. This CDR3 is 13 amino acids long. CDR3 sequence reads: CASSSGTGTEQYF. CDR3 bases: TGTGCCAGCAGCTCCGGGACAGGGACCGAGCAGTACTTC.

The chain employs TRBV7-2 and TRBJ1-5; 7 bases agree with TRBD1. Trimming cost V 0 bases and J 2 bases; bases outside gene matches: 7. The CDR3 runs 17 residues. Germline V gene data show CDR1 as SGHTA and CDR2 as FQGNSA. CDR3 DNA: TGTGCCAGCAGCTTAGCGGTCTGGGACAGCGGCAATCAGCCCCAGCATTTT. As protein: CASSLAVWDSGNQPQHF.

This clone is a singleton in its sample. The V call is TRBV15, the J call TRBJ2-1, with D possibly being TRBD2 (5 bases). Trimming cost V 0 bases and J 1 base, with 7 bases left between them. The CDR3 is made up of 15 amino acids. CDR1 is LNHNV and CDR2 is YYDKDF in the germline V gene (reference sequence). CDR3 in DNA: TGTGCCACCAGCAGAGATCGCGGGTCCTACAATGAGCAGTTCTTC. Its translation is CATSRDRGSYNEQFF.

The CDR3 DNA is TGTGCCAGCAGCTTAACTAGGTTAGAGACCCAGTACTTC. Amino acids: CASSLTRLETQYF. V is TRBV11-3 and J is TRBJ2-5; the D gene is possibly TRBD2 (5 bases). This CDR3 is 13 amino acids long. Per the germline V gene, CDR1 is SGHNT and CDR2 is YENEEA. V gave up 2 bases and J gave up 4 bases, with 8 bases separating them.

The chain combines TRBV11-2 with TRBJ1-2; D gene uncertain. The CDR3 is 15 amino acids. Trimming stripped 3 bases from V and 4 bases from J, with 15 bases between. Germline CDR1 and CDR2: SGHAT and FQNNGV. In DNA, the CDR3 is TGTGCCAGCAGCTTTCTCGAAGAGAGAAGCTATGGCTACACCTTC. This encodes CASSFLEERSYGYTF.

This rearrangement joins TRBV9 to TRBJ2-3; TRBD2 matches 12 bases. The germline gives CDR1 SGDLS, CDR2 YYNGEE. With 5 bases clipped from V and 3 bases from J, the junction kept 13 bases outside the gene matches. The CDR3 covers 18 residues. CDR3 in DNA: TGTGCCAGCAGTAAGGAATGGACTAGCGGGGATCTGACAGATACGCAGTATTTT. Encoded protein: CASSKEWTSGDLTDTQYF.